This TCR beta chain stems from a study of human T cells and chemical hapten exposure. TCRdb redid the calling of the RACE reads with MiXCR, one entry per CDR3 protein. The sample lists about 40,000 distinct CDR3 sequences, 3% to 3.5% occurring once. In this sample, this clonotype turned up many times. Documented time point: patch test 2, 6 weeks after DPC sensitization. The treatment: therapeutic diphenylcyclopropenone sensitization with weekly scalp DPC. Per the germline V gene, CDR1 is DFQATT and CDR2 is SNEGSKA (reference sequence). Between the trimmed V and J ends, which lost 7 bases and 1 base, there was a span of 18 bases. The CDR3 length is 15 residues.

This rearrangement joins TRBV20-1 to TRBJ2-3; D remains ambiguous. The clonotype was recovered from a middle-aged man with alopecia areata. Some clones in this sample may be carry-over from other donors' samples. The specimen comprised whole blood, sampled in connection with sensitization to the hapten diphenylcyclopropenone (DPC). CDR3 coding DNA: TGCAGTGTCCCCAACTACCTTACTGGCACAGATACGCAGTATTTT. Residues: CSVPNYLTGTDTQYF.